Given below is one T cell receptor (beta chain) in context. Measured with immunoSEQ multiplex PCR; TCRdb has only the in-frame clones, and not every one. The table includes about 500,000 clones, 75% to 90% detected once. CDR1 MNHEY and CDR2 SVGAGI come from the germline V gene. CDR3 size: 15 residues. V lost 7 bases, J lost 5 bases, and 20 bases lay in between. This record comes from a study of blood T cell repertoires in COVID-19. On the study more broadly: Italy, Spain and the United States were the sources of the convalescent and acute COVID-19 samples. The cDNA or gDNA used as material had been derived from T cells, B-cell-depleted T cells, or PBMCs.

This chain connects TRBV6-5 to TRBJ1-2; D is unclear. This receptor was identified in a man between 18 and 29 years old with COVID-19, enrolled during active disease. Sequencing was done on a sample of peripheral blood. The CDR3 DNA reads as TGTGCCAGCAATACCCTAGGTTTGGCGGCTTATGGCTACACCTTC. It yields the protein CASNTLGLAAYGYTF.